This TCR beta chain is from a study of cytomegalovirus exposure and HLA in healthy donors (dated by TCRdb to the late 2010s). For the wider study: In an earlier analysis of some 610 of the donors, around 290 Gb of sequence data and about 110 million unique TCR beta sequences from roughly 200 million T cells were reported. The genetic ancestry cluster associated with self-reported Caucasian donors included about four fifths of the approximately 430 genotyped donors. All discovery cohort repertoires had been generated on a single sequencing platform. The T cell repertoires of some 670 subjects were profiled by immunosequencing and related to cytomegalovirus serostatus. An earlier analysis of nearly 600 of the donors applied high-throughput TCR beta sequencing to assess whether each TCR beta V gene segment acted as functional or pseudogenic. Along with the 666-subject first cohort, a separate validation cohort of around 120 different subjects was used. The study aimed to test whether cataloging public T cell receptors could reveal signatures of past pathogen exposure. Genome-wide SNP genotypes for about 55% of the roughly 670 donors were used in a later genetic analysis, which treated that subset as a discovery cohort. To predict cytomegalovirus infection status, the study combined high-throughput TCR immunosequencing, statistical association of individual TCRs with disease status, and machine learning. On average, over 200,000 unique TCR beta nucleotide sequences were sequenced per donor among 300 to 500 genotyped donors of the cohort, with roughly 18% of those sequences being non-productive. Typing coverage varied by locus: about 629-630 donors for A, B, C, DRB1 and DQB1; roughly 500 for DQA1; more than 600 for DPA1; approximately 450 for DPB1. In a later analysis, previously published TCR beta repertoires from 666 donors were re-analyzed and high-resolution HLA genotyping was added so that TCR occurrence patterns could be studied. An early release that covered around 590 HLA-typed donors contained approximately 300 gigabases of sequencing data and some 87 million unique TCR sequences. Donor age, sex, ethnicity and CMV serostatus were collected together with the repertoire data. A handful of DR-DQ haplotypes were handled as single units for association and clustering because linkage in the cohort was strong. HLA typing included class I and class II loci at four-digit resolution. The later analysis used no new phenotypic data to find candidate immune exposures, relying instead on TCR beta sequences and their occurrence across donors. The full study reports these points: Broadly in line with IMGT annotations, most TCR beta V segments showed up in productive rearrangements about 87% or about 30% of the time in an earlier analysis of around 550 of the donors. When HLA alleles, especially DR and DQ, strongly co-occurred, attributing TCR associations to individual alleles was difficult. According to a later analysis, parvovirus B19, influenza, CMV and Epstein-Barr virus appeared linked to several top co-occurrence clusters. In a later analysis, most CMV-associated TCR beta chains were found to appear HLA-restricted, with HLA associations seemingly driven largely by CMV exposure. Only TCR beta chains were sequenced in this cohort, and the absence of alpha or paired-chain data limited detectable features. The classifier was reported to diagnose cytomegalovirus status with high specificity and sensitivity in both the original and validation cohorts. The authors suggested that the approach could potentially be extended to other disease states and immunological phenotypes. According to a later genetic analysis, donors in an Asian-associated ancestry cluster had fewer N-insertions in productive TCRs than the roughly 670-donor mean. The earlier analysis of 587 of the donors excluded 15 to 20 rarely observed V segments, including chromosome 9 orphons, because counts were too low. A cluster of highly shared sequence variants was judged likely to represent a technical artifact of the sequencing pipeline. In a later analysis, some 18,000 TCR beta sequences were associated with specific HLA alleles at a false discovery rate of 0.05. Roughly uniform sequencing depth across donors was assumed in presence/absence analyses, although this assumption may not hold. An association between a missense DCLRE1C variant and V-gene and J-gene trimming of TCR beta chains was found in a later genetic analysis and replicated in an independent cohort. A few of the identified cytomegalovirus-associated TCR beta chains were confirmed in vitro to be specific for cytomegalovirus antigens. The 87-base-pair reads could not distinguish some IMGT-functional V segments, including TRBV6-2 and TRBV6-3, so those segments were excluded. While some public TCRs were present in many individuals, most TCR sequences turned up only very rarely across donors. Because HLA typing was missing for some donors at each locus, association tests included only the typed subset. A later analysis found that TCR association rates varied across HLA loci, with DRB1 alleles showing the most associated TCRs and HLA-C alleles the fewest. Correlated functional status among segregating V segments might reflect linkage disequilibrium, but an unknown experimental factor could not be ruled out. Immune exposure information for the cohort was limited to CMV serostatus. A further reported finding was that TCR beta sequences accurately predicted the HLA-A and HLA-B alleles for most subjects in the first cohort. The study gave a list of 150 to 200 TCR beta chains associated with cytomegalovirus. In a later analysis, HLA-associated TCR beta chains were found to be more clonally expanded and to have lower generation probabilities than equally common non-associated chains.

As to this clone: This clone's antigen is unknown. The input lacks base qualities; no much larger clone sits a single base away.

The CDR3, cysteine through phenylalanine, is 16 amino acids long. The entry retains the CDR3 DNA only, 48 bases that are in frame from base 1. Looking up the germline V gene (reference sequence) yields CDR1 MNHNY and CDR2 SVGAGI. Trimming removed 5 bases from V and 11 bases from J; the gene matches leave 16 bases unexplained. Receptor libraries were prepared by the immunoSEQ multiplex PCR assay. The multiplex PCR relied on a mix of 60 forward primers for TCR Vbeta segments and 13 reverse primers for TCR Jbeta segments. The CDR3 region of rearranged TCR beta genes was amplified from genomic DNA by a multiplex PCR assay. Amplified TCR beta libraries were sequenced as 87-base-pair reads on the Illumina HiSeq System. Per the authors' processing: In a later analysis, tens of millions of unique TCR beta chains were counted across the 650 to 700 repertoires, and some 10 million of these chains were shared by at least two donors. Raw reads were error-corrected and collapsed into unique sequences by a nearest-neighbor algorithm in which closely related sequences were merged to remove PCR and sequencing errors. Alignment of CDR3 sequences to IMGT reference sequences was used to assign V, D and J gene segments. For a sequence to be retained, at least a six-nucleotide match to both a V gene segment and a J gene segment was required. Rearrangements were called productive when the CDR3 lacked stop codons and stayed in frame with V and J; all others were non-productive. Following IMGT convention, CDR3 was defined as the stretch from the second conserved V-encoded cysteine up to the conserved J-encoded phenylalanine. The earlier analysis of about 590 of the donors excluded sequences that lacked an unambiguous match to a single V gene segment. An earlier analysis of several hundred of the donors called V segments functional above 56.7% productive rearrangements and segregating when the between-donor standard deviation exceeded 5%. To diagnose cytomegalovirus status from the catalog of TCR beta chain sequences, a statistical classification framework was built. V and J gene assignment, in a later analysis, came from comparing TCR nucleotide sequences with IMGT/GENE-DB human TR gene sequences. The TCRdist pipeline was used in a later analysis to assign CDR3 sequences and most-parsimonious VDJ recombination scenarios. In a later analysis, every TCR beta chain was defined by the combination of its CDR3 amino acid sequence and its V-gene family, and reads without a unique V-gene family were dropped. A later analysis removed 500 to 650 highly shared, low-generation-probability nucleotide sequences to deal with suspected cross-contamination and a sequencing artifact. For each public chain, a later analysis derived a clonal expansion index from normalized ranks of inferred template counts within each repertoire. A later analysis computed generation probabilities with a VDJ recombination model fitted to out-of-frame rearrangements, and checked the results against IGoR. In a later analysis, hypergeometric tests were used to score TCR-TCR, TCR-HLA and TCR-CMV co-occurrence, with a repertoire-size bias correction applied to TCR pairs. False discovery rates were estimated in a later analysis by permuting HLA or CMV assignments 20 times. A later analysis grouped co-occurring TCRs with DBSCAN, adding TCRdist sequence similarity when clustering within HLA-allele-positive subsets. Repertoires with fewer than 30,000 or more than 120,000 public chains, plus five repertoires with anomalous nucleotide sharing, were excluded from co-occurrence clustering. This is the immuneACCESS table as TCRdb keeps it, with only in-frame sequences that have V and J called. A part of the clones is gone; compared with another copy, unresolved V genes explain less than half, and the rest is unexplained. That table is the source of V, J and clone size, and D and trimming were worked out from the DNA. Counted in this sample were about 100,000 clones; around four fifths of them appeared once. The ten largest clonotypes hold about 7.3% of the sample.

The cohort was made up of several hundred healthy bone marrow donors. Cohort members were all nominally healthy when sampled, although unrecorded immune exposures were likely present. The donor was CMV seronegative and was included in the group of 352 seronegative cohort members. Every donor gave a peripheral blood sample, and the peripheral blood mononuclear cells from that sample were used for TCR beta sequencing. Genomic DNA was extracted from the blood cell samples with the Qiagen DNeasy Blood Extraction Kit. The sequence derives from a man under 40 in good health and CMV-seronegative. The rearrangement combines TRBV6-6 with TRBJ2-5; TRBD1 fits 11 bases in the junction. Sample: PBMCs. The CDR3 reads CASSASSGQGVREQYF. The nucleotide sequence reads TGTGCCAGCAGTGCTTCTTCGGGACAGGGGGTTAGGGAGCAGTACTTC.